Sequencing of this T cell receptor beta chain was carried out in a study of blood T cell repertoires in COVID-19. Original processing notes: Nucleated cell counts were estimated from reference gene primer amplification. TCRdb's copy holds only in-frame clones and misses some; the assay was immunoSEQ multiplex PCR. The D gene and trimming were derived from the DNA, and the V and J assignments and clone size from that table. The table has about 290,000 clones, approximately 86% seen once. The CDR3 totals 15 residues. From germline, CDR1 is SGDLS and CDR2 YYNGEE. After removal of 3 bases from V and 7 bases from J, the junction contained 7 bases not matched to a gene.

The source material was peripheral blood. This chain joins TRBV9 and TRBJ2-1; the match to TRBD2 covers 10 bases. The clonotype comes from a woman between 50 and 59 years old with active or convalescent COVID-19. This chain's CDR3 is CASSALAGVSNEQFF. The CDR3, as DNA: TGTGCCAGCAGCGCTCTAGCGGGAGTTTCTAATGAGCAGTTCTTC.